This T cell receptor (beta chain) originates from a study of blood T cell repertoires in COVID-19. Overall study: Sites across the United States, Italy and Spain contributed samples from acute and convalescent COVID-19. T cells, B-cell-depleted T cells, or PBMCs supplied cDNA or gDNA.

Per the original data handling: Amplification with reference gene primers provided the estimates of nucleated cell counts. Profiling relied on immunoSEQ multiplex PCR, and the TCRdb table lists in-frame clones only, not all of them. The V and J calls and the clone size are those of that table, but D and trimming were determined from the DNA. The sample records more than 35,000 clones, approximately 70% being singletons. The sequence derives from an elderly man with acute or convalescent COVID-19. Sample: peripheral blood.

This CDR3 is CASSPQGAMGYTF. The CDR3 nucleotides read TGTGCCAGCAGCCCACAGGGGGCGATGGGCTACACCTTC. The chain uses TRBV5-6 and TRBJ1-2; the match to TRBD1 covers 9 bases. V was clipped by 4 bases and J by 8 bases; unmatched bases: 6. Looked up from germline, CDR1 is SGHDT and CDR2 is YYEEEE. CDR3 length: 13 amino acids. Combining the CDR3 with reference TRBV5-6 and TRBJ1-2 gives the whole variable domain DAGVTQSPTHLIKTRGQQVTLRCSPKSGHDTVSWYQQALGQGPQFIFQYYEEEERQRGNFPDRFSGHQFPNYSSELNVNALLLGDSALYLCASSPQGAMGYTFGSGTRLTVV.